The 11 T cell receptor beta chains presented below share a single source sample, sequenced in a study of T cell repertoires in cytomegalovirus infection. These receptors have no known antigen. Each CDR3 protein is one row after TCRdb ran MiXCR on the reads. The data show a few hundred thousand distinct CDR3 sequences, with roughly 43% seen just once and 48% held by the top ten. Sequenced here: cultured PBMCs, sampled from culture after CMV antigen stimulation. The receptor source for this set is a human donor in good health (CMV status not recorded). Some clones in this sample may be carry-over from other donors' samples.

The rearrangement uses TRBV12-3 or TRBV12-4 and TRBJ2-1; the match to TRBD2 covers 10 bases. CDR3 length: 15 residues. Unmatched junction bases numbered 10, after V lost 7 bases and J lost 7 bases. The DNA of the CDR3 is TGTGCCAGCATTCCCAGCGGGAGGGGTCTGAATGAGCAGTTCTTC. Protein product: CASIPSGRGLNEQFF.

The CDR3 loop is CASSSQVFTDTQYF. The CDR3 DNA sequence: TGTGCCAGCAGCTCACAGGTGTTCACAGATACGCAGTATTTT. V is TRBV7-9 and J is TRBJ2-3, with D possibly matching TRBD1 (5 bases). Germline V lookup: CDR1 SEHNR, CDR2 FQNEAQ (reference sequence). V gave up 4 bases and J gave up 2 bases, with 10 bases separating them. The CDR3 is 14 residues long.

V is TRBV27 and J is TRBJ1-6, with D perhaps TRBD1 (5 bases). Germline-derived CDR1 and CDR2 are MNHEY and SMNVEV (reference sequence). The CDR3 runs to 13 residues. Trimming took off 0 bases at V and 10 bases at J, with 7 bases between the two ends. Here the CDR3 reads CASSLSGDSPLHF. CDR3 in DNA: TGTGCCAGCAGTTTATCGGGGGACTCACCCCTCCACTTT.

The sample holds many counts of this clonotype. The chain recombines TRBV7-2 with TRBJ2-3; D not resolved. Germline CDR1 and CDR2: SGHTA and FQGNSA. The CDR3 totals 12 residues. The ends were cut back, 5 bases at V and 6 bases at J, with 9 bases in the middle. The CDR3 here is CASSVSLDTQYF. The CDR3 DNA reads as TGTGCCAGCAGCGTTAGCTTGGATACGCAGTATTTT.

In this sample, this clonotype turned up a few times. The chain has TRBV10-3 and TRBJ2-7; 7 bases map to TRBD1. The ends lost 6 bases at V and 7 bases at J; junction bases unmatched: 12. Germline lookup yields CDR1 ENHRY and CDR2 SYGVKD. The CDR3 has 14 amino acids. CDR3 sequence reads: CAIRPGTATGEQYF. The DNA for the CDR3 is TGTGCCATCAGACCCGGGACAGCTACCGGAGAGCAGTACTTC.

This clonotype was seen a few times. V is TRBV5-6 and J is TRBJ2-3; TRBD2 matches at 7 bases. Germline V gives CDR1 SGHDT, CDR2 YYEEEE. Trimming at V came to 4 bases and at J to 6 bases, leaving 20 bases not matched to a gene. This CDR3 has 18 residues. CDR3 in amino acids: CASSRSPLAVLRGDTQYF. As DNA, the CDR3 is TGTGCCAGCAGCCGCTCCCCTCTAGCGGTCCTCAGAGGGGATACGCAGTATTTT.

The gene calls are TRBV7-6 and TRBJ2-2; D not resolved. The CDR3 extends over 15 amino acids. CDR1 and CDR2 (germline): SGHVS, FNYEAQ. The V gene lost 3 bases and the J gene lost 12 bases, with 20 bases spanning the gap. The CDR3 region has the DNA TGTGCCAGCAGCTTTCGGACCCCGGGCCCTGGGCAGCTGTTTTTT. Its translation: CASSFRTPGPGQLFF.

As to this clonotype: A read error may account for a junction end that differs from germline. The V and J genes are TRBV12-3 or TRBV12-4 and TRBJ2-3; no firm D call. The CDR3 totals 15 residues. CDR3: CASSPSRGFTDAQYF. The CDR3 DNA sequence: TGTGCCAGCAGCCCATCCCGAGGATTCACAGATGCGCAGTATTTT.

The genes are TRBV11-2 and TRBJ1-6, with D uncertain. CDR1 is SGHAT, CDR2 FQNNGV, per germline. V lost 5 bases to trimming and J lost 4 bases, with 12 bases between them. CDR3 length: 15 amino acids. The CDR3: CASSPEVAYNSPLHF. The CDR3 nucleotides are TGTGCCAGCAGCCCCGAGGTGGCTTATAATTCACCCCTCCACTTT.

This clonotype came up many times. The V call is TRBV12-3 or TRBV12-4, the J call TRBJ1-5, with D uncertain. The germline V and J ends were trimmed by 6 bases and 0 bases, with 9 bases remaining between them. This CDR3 is 14 amino acids long. The CDR3 nucleotides read TGTGCCAGCAGCTTCGGTTATAGCAATCAGCCCCAGCATTTT. It translates to CASSFGYSNQPQHF.

This chain connects TRBV19 to TRBJ2-1; the D gene could be TRBD1 or TRBD2 (6 bases each). The V gene's germline CDR1 is LNHDA and CDR2 SQIVND (reference sequence). This CDR3 spans 15 amino acids. The V end was cut by 4 bases, the J end by 5 bases, with 15 bases between. The CDR3 loop reads CASSRGARWNNEQFF. In DNA, the CDR3 is TGTGCCAGTAGTAGGGGGGCCCGGTGGAACAATGAGCAGTTCTTC.